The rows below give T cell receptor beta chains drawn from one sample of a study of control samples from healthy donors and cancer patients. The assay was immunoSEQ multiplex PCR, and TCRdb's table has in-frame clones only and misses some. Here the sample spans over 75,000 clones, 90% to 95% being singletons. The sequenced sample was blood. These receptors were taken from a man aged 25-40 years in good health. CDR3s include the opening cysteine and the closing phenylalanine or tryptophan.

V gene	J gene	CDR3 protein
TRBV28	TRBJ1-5	CASSSTGLYSNQPQHF
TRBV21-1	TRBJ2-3	CASSGRRCTDTQYF
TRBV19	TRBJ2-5	CASSIQGGRGQETQYF
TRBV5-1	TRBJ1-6	CASSFRASSYNSPLHF
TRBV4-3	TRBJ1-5	CASSRDRQGDQPQHF
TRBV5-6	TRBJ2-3	CASSEGQGADTQYF
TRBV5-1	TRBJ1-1	CASSLVPTGVNTEAFF
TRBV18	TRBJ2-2	CASSPPTGTNTGELFF
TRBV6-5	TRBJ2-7	CASSYTTGVRDEQYF
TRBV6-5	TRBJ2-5	CASSSSRGLPGTQYF
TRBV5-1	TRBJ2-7	CASSLDRTGGGEQYF
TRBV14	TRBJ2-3	CASSDLTGTSLSDTQYF
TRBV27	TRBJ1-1	CASSLSESRGTEAFF
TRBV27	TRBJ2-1	CASSHPGAHNEQFF
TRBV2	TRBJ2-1	CASVVGQGINEQFF
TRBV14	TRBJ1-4	CASSQARAGVGTNEKLFF
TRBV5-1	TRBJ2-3	CASSLRGHPTDTQYF
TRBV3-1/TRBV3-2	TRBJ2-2	CASSQLAGANTGELFF
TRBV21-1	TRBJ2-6	CASSQKSGTGGRGANVLTF
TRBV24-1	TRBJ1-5	CATSGMTGSHSNQPQHF
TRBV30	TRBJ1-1	CAWSVKGNTEAFF
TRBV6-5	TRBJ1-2	CASREYTGYRGYTF
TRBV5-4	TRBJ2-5	CASGSLAGGRETQYF
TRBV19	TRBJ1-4	CASSTYRDSTNEKLFF
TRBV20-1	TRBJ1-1	CSALNVAEAFF
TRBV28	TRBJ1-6	CASFSGVSNSPLHF
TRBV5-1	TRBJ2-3	CASSLAPLAGSTDTQYF
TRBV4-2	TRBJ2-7	CASSQGGLAGDEQYF
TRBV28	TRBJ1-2	CASSLLQGYGYTF
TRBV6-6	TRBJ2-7	CASGKNSYEQYF
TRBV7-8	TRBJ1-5	CASSPTRGTLSQHF
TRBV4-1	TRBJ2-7	CASSQHSRGASYEQYF
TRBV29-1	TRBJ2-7	CSVSPGSLQGEQYF
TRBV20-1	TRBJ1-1	CSASGVMNTEAFF
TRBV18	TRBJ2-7	CASSPSSPYEQYF
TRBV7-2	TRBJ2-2	CASSPGQGWDTGELFF
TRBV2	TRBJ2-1	CASSERGTFLSYNEQFF
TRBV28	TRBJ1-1	CASSLSGLNTEAFF
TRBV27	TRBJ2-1	CASSFRTGEQFF
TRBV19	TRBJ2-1	CASRGGQEYNEQFF
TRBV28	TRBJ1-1	CASSLTGQTQNTEAFF
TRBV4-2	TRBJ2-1	CASSQGGDPYNEQFF
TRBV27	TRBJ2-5	CASSSRQTGNWGETQYF
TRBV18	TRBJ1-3	CASSPGTLSGNTIYF
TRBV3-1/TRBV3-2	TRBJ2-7	CASSLRVTYEQYF
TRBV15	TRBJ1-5	CATSRDLGQGQPQHF
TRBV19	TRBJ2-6	CASSPSRANVLTF
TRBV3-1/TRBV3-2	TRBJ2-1	CASSQAGLAEPMSEQFF
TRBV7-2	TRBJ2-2	CASSIGDYRDRGFTGELFF
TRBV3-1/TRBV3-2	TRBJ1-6	CASSQGQGTSPLHF
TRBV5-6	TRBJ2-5	CASSSRKSIETQYF
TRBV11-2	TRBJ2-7	CASSQWDREVPYEQYF
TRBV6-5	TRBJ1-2	CASKGGGGHYGYTF
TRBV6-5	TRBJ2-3	CASSYSGQGADTQYF
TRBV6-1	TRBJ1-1	CASSEWGSGTEAFF
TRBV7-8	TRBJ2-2	CASSLSVQGRAGELFF